This TCR beta chain was sequenced in a study of T cell responses to AZD1222 COVID-19 vaccine (dated by TCRdb to 2020 to 2022). Study-wide context: TCR sequencing was performed for roughly 250 trial participants, of whom 200 to 210 were given two doses of AZD1222 and approximately 26 were given two doses of MenACWY control vaccine. Trial participants were enrolled into age subgroups of 18-55, 56-69 and 70-plus years, which contained about 150, 28 and 57 TCR-sequenced participants, respectively. Beyond this particular receptor, the publication reports: Most participants were white British and females outnumbered males, and the authors suggested that clonal diversity may have been underestimated. Reportedly, close to half of the unique spike-specific TCRs recognized epitopes lying outside the regions that are mutated in the B.1.351 and B.1.1.7 variants. In the small 56-69-year group, the increase in depth fell short of significance, most likely because of low power. CD4 TCRs associated with the vaccine covered the entire spike protein, and the dominant responses were in regions 160-218 and 743-854. A significant rise in spike-specific TCR breadth and depth was observed after two AZD1222 doses relative to day 0 and relative to MenACWY recipients. Conclusions about previously exposed vaccinees were limited because only six AZD1222 recipients were SARS-CoV-2 seropositive at baseline. No day 14 peak-response samples were available, so repertoires were characterized only after the peak T cell response.

The CDR3 regions of human TCRbeta chains were subjected to immunosequencing. On the study's bioinformatics: TCRs in the repertoires were compared against a reference library of SARS-CoV-2-specific TCRs that had been generated with the MIRA antigen-specificity platform. Breadth was defined as the fraction of unique TCRs that were SARS-CoV-2-associated. Depth was defined as the fraction of total T cells that were SARS-CoV-2-associated. Using the MIRA data, each spike-specific TCR was assigned both to the spike region to which the TCR was reactive and to a CD4 or CD8 class. Log10-transformed breadth and depth values were compared by one-way ANOVA with Sidak's multiple comparisons tests. This is the immuneACCESS table as TCRdb keeps it, with only in-frame sequences that have V and J called. A part of the clones is gone; compared with another copy, unresolved V genes explain less than half, and the rest is unexplained. V and J calls and clone size are given by that table; D and trimming were obtained from the DNA. The sample data list 150,000 or so clones, and 85% to 95% of these were observed just once. Jointly, the top ten make up around 3.5% of the sample.

The germline V gene (reference sequence) supplies CDR1 GTSNPN and CDR2 SVGIG. The CDR3 goes from the cysteine to the phenylalanine over 14 residues. CDR3 DNA only is kept here, 42 bases in frame from base 1. V sheds 2 bases and J sheds 2 bases, leaving 13 bases between their ends. This sample's time point label indicates: about 28 days (+/-7) after the second vaccine dose. AZD1222 recipients with second doses at about 4 weeks or about 12 weeks were pooled, because spike-specific TCR depth and breadth did not differ between schedules. Vaccinee samples came from UK trials COV001 and COV002, including a single-blind randomized controlled phase 2/3 trial of AZD1222 (ChAdOx1 nCoV-19) in healthy adults. For TCRbeta chain sequencing, PBMC samples from trial participants were taken at day 0 and at day 28 after the second dose. As concerns this clone: The clone's antigen remains unknown. Base quality data are lacking; no much larger clone is found one base away.

The specimen was peripheral blood, collected 28 days after the second AZD1222 dose. This TCR was recovered from an adult who received the AZD1222 COVID-19 vaccine. The chain couples TRBV30 to TRBJ2-7, with the D call perhaps TRBD1 or TRBD2, each one matching 6 bases. CDR3 protein: CAWSFWGAAYEQYF. The sequence in DNA is TGTGCCTGGAGTTTTTGGGGGGCGGCCTACGAGCAGTACTTC.